This T cell receptor beta chain emerged from a study of identical twins. Study observations and caveats: Cross-sectional statistical analysis, not tracking of the same donors, underpinned the conclusions.

In this sample, this clonotype turned up a few times. What it recognizes is unknown. Using its own MiXCR run on the 5' RACE reads, TCRdb lists one record per CDR3 protein. Of around 370,000 distinct CDR3 sequences in the sample, roughly 9% were seen once. The V segment lost 3 bases and the J segment 5 bases; nucleotides outside the gene matches: 7. There are 14 residues in the CDR3. The sample consisted of naive T cells sorted from blood. The clonotype was recovered from a woman aged 50 to 60 in good health. The genes are TRBV12-3 or TRBV12-4 and TRBJ2-7; 7 bases match TRBD1. CDR3 DNA: TGTGCCAGCAGTTTTGGGACAGTGACTAACGAGCAGTACTTC. It yields the protein CASSFGTVTNEQYF.